Listed here are 11 T cell receptor beta chains from one sample, sequenced in a study of shared clonotypes between healthy human individuals (dated by TCRdb to 2020 to 2022). Library creation used the immunoSEQ multiplex PCR assay. The table was pulled from immuneACCESS by TCRdb, which kept in-frame rearrangements only. Such tables lose some clones; where checked, under half of the loss comes from unresolved V genes, and the rest has no known cause. The sample data list about 2.4 million clones, and around nine tenths of these were observed just once. The ten largest clones capture roughly 0.14% of the sample. The material sequenced was naive CD4+ T cells sorted from blood. Sample cell subset or site, as interpreted from the label and publication: CD45RA+ positively selected. The source of these receptors is a man younger than 35 in good health.

This clone was counted a single time. The V and J genes are TRBV6-5 and TRBJ2-7; D assignment may be TRBD1 or TRBD2 (6 bases each). The germline gives CDR1 MNHEY, CDR2 SVGAGI. This CDR3 has 15 amino acids. V lost 9 bases to trimming and J lost 6 bases, with 24 bases between them. The CDR3 loop reads CASSSGGLGSPEQYF. CDR3 nucleotides: TGTGCCAGTTCCTCCGGGGGCTTAGGGAGCCCCGAGCAGTACTTC.

The chain has TRBV30 and TRBJ2-7, with D perhaps given as TRBD1 or TRBD2 (6 bases each). Trimming cost V 3 bases and J 5 bases, with 17 bases left between them. CDR1 is GTSNPN and CDR2 is SVGIG in the germline V gene (reference sequence). The CDR3 is made up of 14 amino acids. The CDR3 DNA reads as TGTGCCTGGAGCCTAGGGGGGAGCTTCAACGAGCAGTACTTC. This codes for CAWSLGGSFNEQYF. Together with reference TRBV30 and TRBJ2-7, the CDR3 gives the full variable domain: SQTIHQWPATLVQPVGSPLSLECTVEGTSNPNLYWYRQAAGRGLQLLFYSVGIGQISSEVPQNLSASRPQDRQFILSSKKLLLSDSGFYLCAWSLGGSFNEQYFGPGTRLTVT.

This clone was counted once. The chain employs TRBV6-6 and TRBJ1-2; D is uncertain. V lost 2 bases to trimming and J lost 2 bases, with 3 bases between them. In germline, CDR1 is MNHNY, CDR2 SVGAGI (reference sequence). There are 12 residues in the CDR3. CDR3 residues: CASSYDNYGYTF. Here the CDR3 DNA reads TGTGCCAGCAGTTACGACAACTATGGCTACACCTTC.

The chain links TRBV7-8 to TRBJ2-1; D is possibly TRBD1 or TRBD2 (5 bases each). This CDR3 has 13 amino acids. V was cut by 6 bases and J by 9 bases, with 15 bases left in between. Germline CDR1 and CDR2: SGHVS and FQNEAQ. The CDR3: CASSWDHQGEQFF. The CDR3 DNA sequence: TGTGCCAGCAGTTGGGACCATCAGGGTGAGCAGTTCTTC.

This chain connects TRBV7-9 to TRBJ2-5, with TRBD2 matching over 11 bases. Germline loops: CDR1 SEHNR, CDR2 FQNEAQ (reference sequence). The CDR3 totals 15 residues. After removal of 1 base from V and 9 bases from J, the junction contained 7 bases not matched to a gene. This CDR3 reads CASSLGLAGGGAQYF. In nucleotides, the CDR3 is TGTGCCAGCAGCTTAGGCCTAGCGGGGGGCGGGGCCCAGTACTTC.

The chain recombines TRBV5-4 with TRBJ2-3, with 8 bases lining up with TRBD2. The V gene's germline CDR1 is SGHNT and CDR2 YYREEE (reference sequence). The CDR3 has 16 residues. Unmatched junction bases numbered 6, after V lost 1 base and J lost 2 bases. The chain's CDR3 is CASSLSSGPNTDTQYF. CDR3 in DNA: TGTGCCAGCAGCTTGTCTAGCGGGCCTAACACAGATACGCAGTATTTT.

The chain has TRBV4-3 and TRBJ1-2; D is uncertain. CDR3 length: 15 residues. Germline V lookup: CDR1 LGHNA, CDR2 YSLEER. V lost 0 bases to trimming and J lost 8 bases, with 16 bases between them. The CDR3 loop reads CASSQDRARTEGYTF. CDR3 sequence (DNA): TGCGCCAGCAGCCAAGATAGGGCACGCACGGAAGGCTACACCTTC.

V is TRBV10-1 and J is TRBJ2-1; D remains unclear. Trimming removed 4 bases from V and 10 bases from J, with 14 bases in between. This CDR3 is 13 amino acids long. Germline CDR1 is WNHNN and CDR2 is SYGVQD (reference sequence). In nucleotides, the CDR3 is TGCGCCAGCAGTGCCACCCTTAGGCTGGAGCAGTTCTTC. Protein: CASSATLRLEQFF.

The chain carries TRBV12-5 and TRBJ2-6, with TRBD2 as a possible D gene (6 bases). CDR1 is LGHNT, CDR2 FRNRAP, per germline. Trimming pared 2 bases from V and 3 bases from J, leaving 23 bases between. The CDR3 loop spans 20 amino acids. In DNA form, the CDR3 reads TGTGCTAGTGGTTTGACCGGAAAGGATCTTGGCGGGGTTGGGGCCAACGTCCTGACTTTC. Amino acids: CASGLTGKDLGGVGANVLTF.

Turning to this clone: Other DNA sequences within the sample encode an identical CDR3. The rearrangement uses TRBV11-2 and TRBJ1-5, with D unclear. V was pared by 0 bases and J by 0 bases, with 6 bases between. Germline V gene data show CDR1 as SGHAT and CDR2 as FQNNGV. The CDR3 covers 15 residues. This CDR3 reads CASSLEGYSNQPQHF. For the CDR3, the DNA is TGTGCCAGCAGCTTAGAGGGATATAGCAATCAGCCCCAGCATTTT.

The chain joins TRBV19 to TRBJ2-7; perhaps TRBD2 as D (6 bases). This CDR3 contains 12 residues. Trimming took off 8 bases at V and 5 bases at J, with 13 bases between the two ends. Germline-derived CDR1 and CDR2 are LNHDA and SQIVND (reference sequence). Written as DNA, the CDR3 is TGTGCCAGTCGCGGGGCCTCTAACGAGCAGTACTTC. It translates to CASRGASNEQYF.